Listed below are T cell receptor beta chains from one sample, sequenced in a study of T cell responses to AZD1222 COVID-19 vaccine. Repertoires were generated with immunoSEQ multiplex PCR, while TCRdb's copy carries only in-frame clones and drops some. Seen here are 44,000 or so clones, nearly 85% observed once, and the top ten hold under 65%. The source was peripheral blood, collected on day 0 of AZD1222 vaccination. Every receptor here comes from an adult in good health. Each CDR3 is given with its conserved first and last residue. A D gene is named only where the DNA matches it firmly. Not all rows give a size; the values are once, few, many and, for expanded clones, a class.

CDR3 DNA: TGTGCCAGCAGTCACGGGACCGCTCAGCCCCAGCATTTT
CDR3 protein: CASSHGTAQPQHF
D gene: -
J gene: TRBJ1-5
clone size: once
V gene: TRBV28

CDR3 DNA: TGTGCCAGCAGTGAACCCCCTTCTGAAGCTTTCTTT
CDR3 protein: CASSEPPSEAFF
D gene: -
J gene: TRBJ1-1
clone size: -
V gene: TRBV2

CDR3 DNA: TGTGCCAGCAGCGTACACAGTTCAGGTGAAAAACTGTTTTTT
CDR3 protein: CASSVHSSGEKLFF
D gene: -
J gene: TRBJ1-4
clone size: few
V gene: TRBV9

CDR3 DNA: TGTGCCATCACTGAGACAGGCCTCAATGAGCAGTTCTTC
CDR3 protein: CAITETGLNEQFF
D gene: -
J gene: TRBJ2-1
clone size: -
V gene: TRBV10-3

CDR3 DNA: TGTGCCAGCAGCCCAGGACAGACCAACTATGGCTACACCTTC
CDR3 protein: CASSPGQTNYGYTF
D gene: -
J gene: TRBJ1-2
clone size: -
V gene: TRBV4-2

CDR3 DNA: TGTGCCAGCAGCCAAGATCTGGATCAGCCCCAGCATTTT
CDR3 protein: CASSQDLDQPQHF
D gene: -
J gene: TRBJ1-5
clone size: -
V gene: TRBV14

CDR3 DNA: TGCAGCGTCGATATAGCCGGAGATACGCAGTATTTT
CDR3 protein: CSVDIAGDTQYF
D gene: -
J gene: TRBJ2-3
clone size: -
V gene: TRBV29-1

CDR3 DNA: TGTGCCAGCGACCGGGACAGGGTAAACGAGCAGTACTTC
CDR3 protein: CASDRDRVNEQYF
D gene: TRBD1
J gene: TRBJ2-7
clone size: few
V gene: TRBV2

CDR3 DNA: TGTGCCAGCAGCTTAATTCCCGGACTAGCCTACAATGAGCAGTTCTTC
CDR3 protein: CASSLIPGLAYNEQFF
D gene: TRBD2
J gene: TRBJ2-1
clone size: -
V gene: TRBV7-3

CDR3 DNA: TGTGCCAGCAGCTTAGGTAGCGGGGGATCCGGGGAGCTGTTTTTT
CDR3 protein: CASSLGSGGSGELFF
D gene: TRBD2
J gene: TRBJ2-2
clone size: few
V gene: TRBV7-2

CDR3 DNA: TGTGCCAGCAGTTTAGTGGGGGGCTATGGCTACACCTTC
CDR3 protein: CASSLVGGYGYTF
D gene: -
J gene: TRBJ1-2
clone size: -
V gene: TRBV28

CDR3 DNA: TGTGCCAGCAGCCAAGATCCAGGACAGGGGCCCTACGAGCAGTACTTC
CDR3 protein: CASSQDPGQGPYEQYF
D gene: TRBD1
J gene: TRBJ2-7
clone size: -
V gene: TRBV14

CDR3 DNA: TGTGCCAGCAGCTTAGTCACCTGGGTTGGTCAGCCCCAGCATTTT
CDR3 protein: CASSLVTWVGQPQHF
D gene: -
J gene: TRBJ1-5
clone size: -
V gene: TRBV7-6

CDR3 DNA: TGTGCCAGCAGTCAGCAAGATAGGAATGGCTACACCTTC
CDR3 protein: CASSQQDRNGYTF
D gene: -
J gene: TRBJ1-2
clone size: -
V gene: TRBV7-3

CDR3 DNA: TGTGCCAGCAGCTTAACACCCCTAGCGGGAGATACGCAGTATTTT
CDR3 protein: CASSLTPLAGDTQYF
D gene: TRBD2
J gene: TRBJ2-3
clone size: -
V gene: TRBV7-3

CDR3 DNA: TGTGCCAGCAGTCCCAACCGATGGACGGAAGCCTACGAGCAGTACTTC
CDR3 protein: CASSPNRWTEAYEQYF
D gene: -
J gene: TRBJ2-7
clone size: -
V gene: TRBV28

CDR3 DNA: TGTGCCTGGAGTGCGTCGAGCCCCGCCTACAATGAGCAGTTCTTC
CDR3 protein: CAWSASSPAYNEQFF
D gene: -
J gene: TRBJ2-1
clone size: -
V gene: TRBV30

CDR3 DNA: TGTGCCAGCAGTGGCGCCTTGGGACCGTCGGGGGCCAACGTCCTGACTTTC
CDR3 protein: CASSGALGPSGANVLTF
D gene: -
J gene: TRBJ2-6
clone size: -
V gene: TRBV2

CDR3 DNA: TGTGCCAGCAGCCAAGTCGTGAACACCGGGGAGCTGTTTTTT
CDR3 protein: CASSQVVNTGELFF
D gene: -
J gene: TRBJ2-2
clone size: -
V gene: TRBV3-1/TRBV3-2

CDR3 DNA: TGTGCCAGCAGCCTAGCGGGTACCTACGAGCAGTACTTC
CDR3 protein: CASSLAGTYEQYF
D gene: TRBD2
J gene: TRBJ2-7
clone size: -
V gene: TRBV13

CDR3 DNA: TGTGCCAGCAGTGTAACACAGGGTCCTTTTCCTCACGAGCAGTACTTC
CDR3 protein: CASSVTQGPFPHEQYF
D gene: -
J gene: TRBJ2-7
clone size: -
V gene: TRBV6-6

CDR3 DNA: TGTGCCAGTAGTATAGGGACCTCGCCCGGTGGCTACACCTTC
CDR3 protein: CASSIGTSPGGYTF
D gene: -
J gene: TRBJ1-2
clone size: once
V gene: TRBV19

CDR3 DNA: TGTGCCACCAGCAGAGATCGGGGATTAAGCACCGGGGAGCTGTTTTTT
CDR3 protein: CATSRDRGLSTGELFF
D gene: -
J gene: TRBJ2-2
clone size: -
V gene: TRBV15

CDR3 DNA: TGTGCCAGCAGTTCCGGGACTCGCAATCAGCCCCAGCATTTT
CDR3 protein: CASSSGTRNQPQHF
D gene: -
J gene: TRBJ1-5
clone size: -
V gene: TRBV28

CDR3 DNA: TGTGCCAGCAGCCAGCTAGCGGGGGTCACCGGGGAGCTGTTTTTT
CDR3 protein: CASSQLAGVTGELFF
D gene: TRBD2
J gene: TRBJ2-2
clone size: -
V gene: TRBV3-1/TRBV3-2

CDR3 DNA: TGTGCCAGTAAACTAGACGACAGTTCGAACTCACCCCTCCACTTT
CDR3 protein: CASKLDDSSNSPLHF
D gene: -
J gene: TRBJ1-6
clone size: -
V gene: TRBV25-1

CDR3 DNA: TGTGCCACCAGCAGAGGGACAGGGGGCTCCTACGAGCAGTACTTC
CDR3 protein: CATSRGTGGSYEQYF
D gene: TRBD1
J gene: TRBJ2-7
clone size: -
V gene: TRBV15

CDR3 DNA: TGTGCCAGCAGCTCCGGACTAGCGGGATCCGGGGAGCTGTTTTTT
CDR3 protein: CASSSGLAGSGELFF
D gene: TRBD2
J gene: TRBJ2-2
clone size: -
V gene: TRBV28

CDR3 DNA: TGTGCCAGCAGCTTAAGGCGGGGGAGCAACAATGAGCAGTTCTTC
CDR3 protein: CASSLRRGSNNEQFF
D gene: TRBD2
J gene: TRBJ2-1
clone size: -
V gene: TRBV7-3

CDR3 DNA: TGTGCCAGCACGCCGGGGAGGGACAACAATCAGCCCCAGCATTTT
CDR3 protein: CASTPGRDNNQPQHF
D gene: -
J gene: TRBJ1-5
clone size: -
V gene: TRBV2

CDR3 DNA: TGCGCCAGCTCGAAGTCGGGGGCCGATACGCAGTATTTT
CDR3 protein: CASSKSGADTQYF
D gene: -
J gene: TRBJ2-3
clone size: once
V gene: TRBV10-1

CDR3 DNA: TGCGCCAGCAGTCAATCCCCTCCTAGCGAGGCCCCGTACAATGAGCAGTTCTTC
CDR3 protein: CASSQSPPSEAPYNEQFF
D gene: -
J gene: TRBJ2-1
clone size: -
V gene: TRBV23-1

CDR3 DNA: TGTGCCAGCAGCCAAAGGAGTACCTATGGCTACACCTTC
CDR3 protein: CASSQRSTYGYTF
D gene: -
J gene: TRBJ1-2
clone size: -
V gene: TRBV3-1/TRBV3-2

CDR3 DNA: TGTGCCAGCAGTGGGACATCTGGAAACACCATATATTTT
CDR3 protein: CASSGTSGNTIYF
D gene: -
J gene: TRBJ1-3
clone size: -
V gene: TRBV2

CDR3 DNA: TGCGCCAGCAGTGGACAGGAAAACATTCAGTACTTC
CDR3 protein: CASSGQENIQYF
D gene: TRBD1
J gene: TRBJ2-4
clone size: -
V gene: TRBV5-1

CDR3 DNA: TGTGCCAGCAGCCCTCGGACGTCATACAATGAGCAGTTCTTC
CDR3 protein: CASSPRTSYNEQFF
D gene: -
J gene: TRBJ2-1
clone size: -
V gene: TRBV9

CDR3 DNA: TGTGCCAGCTGTGGGTGGCGGGGGGGCCCGGAGACCCAGTACTTC
CDR3 protein: CASCGWRGGPETQYF
D gene: TRBD2
J gene: TRBJ2-5
clone size: -
V gene: TRBV25-1

CDR3 DNA: TGTGCCAGCTCACCACTTGGCAAGAACACTGAAGCTTTCTTT
CDR3 protein: CASSPLGKNTEAFF
D gene: -
J gene: TRBJ1-1
clone size: once
V gene: TRBV18

CDR3 DNA: TGTGCCAGCACTCTGAACAATGAGCAGTTCTTC
CDR3 protein: CASTLNNEQFF
D gene: -
J gene: TRBJ2-1
clone size: -
V gene: TRBV12-3/TRBV12-4

CDR3 DNA: TGTGCCAGCAGCACCGGGACAGGGTCCTACGAGCAGTACTTC
CDR3 protein: CASSTGTGSYEQYF
D gene: TRBD1
J gene: TRBJ2-7
clone size: -
V gene: TRBV28

CDR3 DNA: TGTGCCAGCAGTTTATCTTTGAACTATGGCTACACCTTC
CDR3 protein: CASSLSLNYGYTF
D gene: -
J gene: TRBJ1-2
clone size: -
V gene: TRBV28

CDR3 DNA: TGTGCCAGCAGTTACAAGGGAGGGGGCGCATACGAGCAGTACTTC
CDR3 protein: CASSYKGGGAYEQYF
D gene: -
J gene: TRBJ2-7
clone size: once
V gene: TRBV6-5

CDR3 DNA: TGTGCCAGCAGCTTCGGAGGGGGGACCTCGAACACTGAAGCTTTCTTT
CDR3 protein: CASSFGGGTSNTEAFF
D gene: -
J gene: TRBJ1-1
clone size: -
V gene: TRBV11-3

CDR3 DNA: TGTGCCAGCAGCTTGCGGCGGAGCTCCTACAATGAGCAGTTCTTC
CDR3 protein: CASSLRRSSYNEQFF
D gene: -
J gene: TRBJ2-1
clone size: -
V gene: TRBV5-8

CDR3 DNA: TGTGCCAGCAGCCAAGGCTGGGGGATAGAGACCCAGTACTTC
CDR3 protein: CASSQGWGIETQYF
D gene: -
J gene: TRBJ2-5
clone size: -
V gene: TRBV3-1/TRBV3-2

CDR3 DNA: TGCAGTGCTAGTTACGGGGCCCTTTATAATTCACCCCTCCACTTT
CDR3 protein: CSASYGALYNSPLHF
D gene: -
J gene: TRBJ1-6
clone size: -
V gene: TRBV20-1

CDR3 DNA: TGTGCTAGTGGTTTGGGGCAGGGCGTCCCTTTCACAGATACGCAGTATTTT
CDR3 protein: CASGLGQGVPFTDTQYF
D gene: -
J gene: TRBJ2-3
clone size: -
V gene: TRBV12-5

CDR3 DNA: TGTGCCTGGAGTCCTACCCGGACAGGGGGAATCTATGGCTACACCTTC
CDR3 protein: CAWSPTRTGGIYGYTF
D gene: TRBD1
J gene: TRBJ1-2
clone size: -
V gene: TRBV30

CDR3 DNA: TGTGCCAGCAGTTTCCCAGTGGCTCCCGCAAATTCACCCCTCCACTTT
CDR3 protein: CASSFPVAPANSPLHF
D gene: -
J gene: TRBJ1-6
clone size: -
V gene: TRBV6-5